Listed here is a single TCR beta chain. Its specific antigen is unknown. No per-base quality is available; no much larger clone lies one base away. In total, roughly 670 healthy bone marrow donors made up the cohort. At the time of sampling, every cohort member was nominally healthy, though immune exposures that went unrecorded were likely present. The donor was CMV seropositive and belonged to the group of 250 to 300 seropositive cohort members. A peripheral blood sample was provided by each donor, and peripheral blood mononuclear cells were used for TCR beta sequencing. The Qiagen DNeasy Blood Extraction Kit was used to extract genomic DNA from the blood cell samples. This specimen belongs to a study of cytomegalovirus exposure and HLA in healthy donors listed by TCRdb under 2017. Regarding the complete study: According to an earlier analysis of 550 to 750 of the donors, 200 million or so T cells yielded over 90 million unique TCR beta sequences and 276 Gb of sequence data. Donor age, sex, ethnicity and CMV serostatus were compiled together with the repertoire data. In the later analysis, no new phenotypic data were used to find candidate immune exposures; instead, reliance was placed on TCR beta sequences and their occurrence across donors. Genome-wide SNP genotypes for about 55% of the roughly 670 donors were used in a later genetic analysis, which treated that subset as a discovery cohort. Class I and class II HLA loci were covered by the typing at four-digit resolution. Of the roughly 400 genotyped donors, 65% to 90% were placed in the genetic ancestry cluster associated with self-reported Caucasian donors. About 320 gigabases of sequencing data and tens of millions of unique TCR sequences were included in an early release covering several hundred HLA-typed donors. The number of typed donors differed by locus: about 620-630 for A, B, C, DRB1 and DQB1; about 520 for DQA1; 600 to 610 for DPA1; and about 470 for DPB1. Several DR-DQ haplotypes were handled as single units for association and clustering because linkage in the cohort was strong. An earlier analysis of 587 of the donors applied high-throughput TCR beta sequencing to assess whether each TCR beta V gene segment acted as functional or pseudogenic. A later analysis re-analyzed previously published TCR beta repertoires from approximately 700 donors and added high-resolution HLA genotyping to study TCR occurrence patterns. Among around 400 genotyped donors of the cohort, an average of approximately 200,000 unique TCR beta nucleotide sequences was sequenced per donor, of which roughly 17% were non-productive. A separate validation cohort of approximately 120 different subjects was used in addition to the approximately 640-subject first cohort. Using immunosequencing, the study profiled T cell repertoires from about 610 subjects and related those repertoires to cytomegalovirus serostatus. To predict cytomegalovirus infection status, the study combined high-throughput TCR immunosequencing, statistical association of individual TCRs with disease status, and machine learning. The study aimed to test whether signatures of past pathogen exposure could be identified by cataloging public T cell receptors. Every repertoire in the discovery cohort had been generated on one and the same sequencing platform. General findings and caveats noted by the study authors: A later genetic analysis reported fewer N-insertions in productive TCRs among donors in an Asian-associated ancestry cluster than the roughly 620-donor mean. The authors suggested that the approach could potentially be extended to other disease states and immunological phenotypes. Some IMGT-functional V segments, including TRBV6-2 and TRBV6-3, could not be told apart with the 87-base-pair reads, so those segments were excluded. Correlated functional status among segregating V segments might be attributable to linkage disequilibrium, but an unknown experimental factor could not be ruled out. In an earlier analysis of approximately 590 of the donors, most TCR beta V segments were observed in productive rearrangements about 87% or about 30% of the time, broadly matching IMGT annotations. CMV serostatus was the only immune exposure information available for the cohort. This cohort had only TCR beta chains sequenced, and the lack of alpha or paired-chain data limited which features could be detected. In a later genetic analysis, a missense DCLRE1C variant was associated with V-gene and J-gene trimming of TCR beta chains, and the association was replicated in an independent cohort. Most TCR sequences were seen in very few donors, while some public TCRs were found in many individuals. According to a later analysis, TCR association rates differed among HLA loci, with DRB1 alleles showing the most associated TCRs and HLA-C alleles showing the fewest. The classifier was reported to diagnose cytomegalovirus status with high specificity and sensitivity in both the original and validation cohorts. Compared with equally common non-associated chains, HLA-associated TCR beta chains in a later analysis were more clonally expanded and had lower generation probabilities. Specific HLA alleles were associated with 18,000 or so TCR beta sequences at a false discovery rate of 0.05 in a later analysis. A further reported finding was that TCR beta sequences accurately predicted the HLA-A and HLA-B alleles for most subjects in the first cohort. Because HLA typing was missing for some donors at each locus, association tests included only the typed subset. A later analysis reported that several top co-occurrence clusters appeared linked to parvovirus B19, influenza, CMV and Epstein-Barr virus. In vitro tests confirmed that a few of the cytomegalovirus-associated TCR beta chains recognize cytomegalovirus antigens. Most CMV-associated TCR beta chains appeared to be HLA-restricted in a later analysis, and the HLA associations seemed to be driven largely by CMV exposure. Sequencing depth was assumed to be roughly uniform across donors in the presence/absence analyses, though that assumption may not hold. In the study, approximately 160 TCR beta chains were listed as associated with cytomegalovirus. Because counts were too low, approximately 15 rarely observed V segments, including chromosome 9 orphons, were excluded from the earlier analysis of a few hundred of the donors. A cluster of highly shared sequence variants was judged likely to represent a technical artifact of the sequencing pipeline. When HLA alleles, especially DR and DQ, strongly co-occurred, TCR associations were difficult to assign to individual alleles.

Library preparation used the immunoSEQ multiplex PCR assay. The multiplex PCR relied on a mix of 60 forward primers for TCR Vbeta segments and 13 reverse primers for TCR Jbeta segments. A multiplex PCR assay on genomic DNA amplified the CDR3 region of rearranged TCR beta genes. The amplified TCR beta libraries were sequenced on the Illumina HiSeq System as 87-base-pair reads. The paper's processing steps were these. A later analysis tallied 75 million to 95 million unique TCR beta chains across the 666 repertoires, and roughly 11 million of those chains were shared by two or more donors. Raw reads were error-corrected and collapsed into unique sequences by a nearest-neighbor algorithm in which closely related sequences were merged to remove PCR and sequencing errors. V, D and J gene segments were assigned by aligning CDR3 sequences to IMGT reference sequences. For a sequence to be retained, at least a six-nucleotide match to both a V gene segment and a J gene segment was required. Rearrangements were classified as productive when the CDR3 lacked stop codons and remained in frame with V and J, and all other rearrangements were classified as non-productive. Following IMGT convention, CDR3 was defined as the stretch from the second conserved V-encoded cysteine up to the conserved J-encoded phenylalanine. The earlier analysis of about 570 of the donors excluded any sequence lacking an unambiguous match to a single V gene segment. An earlier analysis of 500 to 700 of the donors classified V segments as functional when productive rearrangements were above 56.7% and as segregating when the standard deviation between donors was above 5%. A statistical classification framework was built for diagnosing cytomegalovirus status from the catalog of TCR beta chain sequences. V and J gene assignment, in a later analysis, came from comparing TCR nucleotide sequences with IMGT/GENE-DB human TR gene sequences. The TCRdist pipeline was used in a later analysis to assign CDR3 sequences and most-parsimonious VDJ recombination scenarios. In a later analysis, each TCR beta chain was defined by its CDR3 amino acid sequence together with its V-gene family, and reads lacking a unique V-gene family were excluded. A later analysis removed 550 to 700 highly shared, low-generation-probability nucleotide sequences to deal with suspected cross-contamination and a sequencing artifact. A later analysis calculated a clonal expansion index for each public chain from normalized within-repertoire ranks of inferred template counts. Generation probabilities in a later analysis came from a VDJ recombination model fitted to out-of-frame rearrangements, and those results were checked against IGoR. In a later analysis, TCR-TCR, TCR-HLA and TCR-CMV co-occurrence was scored with hypergeometric tests, and a repertoire-size bias correction was applied to TCR pairs. In a later analysis, false discovery rates were estimated by permuting HLA or CMV assignments 20 times. In a later analysis, co-occurring TCRs were grouped using DBSCAN, with TCRdist sequence similarity added in when clustering inside HLA-allele-positive subsets. For co-occurrence clustering, repertoires with fewer than 30,000 or more than 120,000 public chains were excluded, along with four to six repertoires with anomalous nucleotide sharing. TCRdb took this table from immuneACCESS and kept in-frame rearrangements with V and J called. Such tables lack part of the clones; where checked against another copy, unresolved V genes explain under half of the gap, and the rest is unexplained. The DNA gave D and trimming, while V, J and clone size come from that table. The sample profile shows 120,000 or so clones; around 82% of them were found once. Of the sample, about 11% is held by the ten largest clones.

From the cysteine through the phenylalanine, the CDR3 covers 14 amino acids. Solely the CDR3 DNA is kept, with 42 bases framed from the first base. The CDR1 and CDR2 encoded by the germline V gene are SGHDT and YYEEEE. V gives up 1 base and J gives up 1 base, and the segment between their germline ends measures 8 bases. Specimen: PBMCs. Here the chain combines TRBV5-6 and TRBJ1-2, and the D gene may be TRBD1, 5 bases matching. This TCR came from a male donor in good health and CMV-seropositive. The DNA is TGTGCCAGCAGCTTGACAGGCTTTAACTATGGCTACACCTTC. It translates to CASSLTGFNYGYTF.